This TCR beta chain appears in the sequencing data of a study of CD8 T cells in Susac syndrome. This clonotype was recorded only once. The CDR3 length is 15 residues. Trimming removed 5 bases from V and 0 bases from J, with 11 bases in between. CDR1 SGHDT and CDR2 YYEEEE come from the germline V gene. RNA in amounts of roughly 0.5 to 1 ug was reverse transcribed with random hexamers. It was immunoSEQ multiplex PCR that amplified TCR beta CDR3 across 54 Vbeta and 13 Jbeta. Using its own MiXCR run on the immunoSEQ multiplex PCR reads, TCRdb lists one record per CDR3 protein. The repertoire includes 95,000 to 150,000 distinct CDR3 sequences, about 94% of them detected once, and 0.085% to 0.09% sits in the top ten. TCR beta from blood CD8+ and CD4+ T cells was sequenced.

The sequencing input was CD4+ T cells from PBMCs. V gene TRBV5-6 combines with J gene TRBJ2-2; D unclear. This clonotype originated in a human donor in good health. CDR3 nucleotides: TGTGCCAGCAGGAACCGGGCCTCGAACACCGGGGAGCTGTTTTTT. It is translated as CASRNRASNTGELFF.